This T cell receptor beta chain was captured by sequencing in a study of T cells after yellow fever vaccination. Study findings and constraints: From the bulk population, abundant clonotypes could contaminate and appear within FACS-sorted repertoires. The secondary response was weaker, and its peak arrived faster, on day 5 versus 15.

A word on this clonotype: Antigen specificity is unknown.

TCR cDNA was made by 5'RACE template switching, adding a universal primer site and UMIs. MiXCR, applied by TCRdb to the 5' RACE reads, yields one record per CDR3 protein. The sample holds 400,000 to 450,000 distinct CDR3 sequences, about 17% seen once. The receptor was isolated from a man aged 18 to 30 who received the YFV17D yellow fever vaccine. Here the sequenced sample was PBMCs, taken before the yellow fever booster vaccination.

The CDR3 DNA is TGTGCCAGCAGGATGCTAGGAGCGGGAACAGATACGCAGTATTTT. This encodes CASRMLGAGTDTQYF. The chain uses TRBV5-6 and TRBJ2-3; 7 nucleotides line up with TRBD2. This CDR3 is 15 amino acids long. Germline loops: CDR1 SGHDT, CDR2 YYEEEE. Trimming took 5 bases from V and 3 from J; bases not matched to a gene: 9.